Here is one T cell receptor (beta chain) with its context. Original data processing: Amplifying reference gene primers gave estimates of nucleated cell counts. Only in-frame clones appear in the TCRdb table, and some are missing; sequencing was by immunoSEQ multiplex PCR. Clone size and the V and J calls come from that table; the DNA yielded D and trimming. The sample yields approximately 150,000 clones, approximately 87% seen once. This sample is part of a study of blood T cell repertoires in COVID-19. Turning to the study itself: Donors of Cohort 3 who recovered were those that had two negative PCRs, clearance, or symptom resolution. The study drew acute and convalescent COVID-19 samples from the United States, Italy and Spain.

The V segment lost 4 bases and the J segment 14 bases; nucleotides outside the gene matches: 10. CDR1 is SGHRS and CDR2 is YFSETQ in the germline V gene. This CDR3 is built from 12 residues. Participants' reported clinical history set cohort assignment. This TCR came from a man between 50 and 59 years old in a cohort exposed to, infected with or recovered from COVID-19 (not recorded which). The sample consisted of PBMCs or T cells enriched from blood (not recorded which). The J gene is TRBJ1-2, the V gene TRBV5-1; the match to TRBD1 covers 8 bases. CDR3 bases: TGCGCCAGCAGCCTGGCAGGGGGCAGTCAGACCTTC. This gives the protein CASSLAGGSQTF.